In its sample, the clone carrying this TCR beta chain was seen a few times. The target antigen is unknown. Germline CDR1 is LNHDA and CDR2 is SQIVND (reference sequence). The ends were cut back, 5 bases at V and 8 bases at J, with 15 bases in the middle. CDR3 length: 13 residues. PCR used 60 Vbeta primers and 13 Jbeta primers. Using immunoSEQ multiplex PCR, the repertoire was profiled, and TCRdb retains in-frame clones only, with some absent. The sample lists 240,000 or so clones; 75% to 85% were seen once. These data belong to a study of cytomegalovirus exposure and HLA in healthy donors. Study-wide results and limits: The study reported that TCR beta sequences accurately predicted HLA-A and HLA-B alleles in most subjects. Most of the CMV-associated TCR beta chains (in a later analysis) appeared to be HLA-restricted.

The rearrangement links TRBV19 to TRBJ1-2; D unresolved. The sample consisted of PBMCs. This TCR was recovered from a woman aged 55-69 years in good health and CMV-seropositive. The CDR3: CASSERVSRGYTF. The CDR3 bases are TGTGCCAGTAGTGAGAGGGTTTCGAGGGGCTACACCTTC.